Below, 4 T cell receptor beta chains from the same sample are listed, as sequenced in a study of T cell responses to AZD1222 COVID-19 vaccine. Repertoires were generated with immunoSEQ multiplex PCR, while TCRdb's copy carries only in-frame clones and drops some. Seen here are tens of thousands of clones, about nine tenths observed once, and the top ten hold 6.9%. The material was peripheral blood, obtained 28 days after the second AZD1222 dose. The receptors were sampled from an adult who received the AZD1222 COVID-19 vaccine.

This chain uses TRBV15 with TRBJ1-3; D is possibly TRBD1 (6 bases). The CDR3 loop spans 14 amino acids. V lost 9 bases and J 0 bases, leaving 12 bases between the germline ends. Germline V lookup: CDR1 LNHNV, CDR2 YYDKDF (reference sequence). Here the CDR3 DNA reads TGTGCCACGCAAAGAGGGGGCTCTGGAAACACCATATATTTT. Its translation is CATQRGGSGNTIYF.

The J gene is TRBJ2-5, the V gene TRBV27; D perhaps matches TRBD2 (6 bases). The CDR3 has 14 residues. Germline CDR1 and CDR2: MNHEY and SMNVEV (reference sequence). Trimming took off 4 bases at V and 1 base at J, with 10 bases between the two ends. This CDR3 is CASSYAGIQETQYF. The CDR3 DNA sequence: TGTGCCAGCAGTTATGCGGGGATCCAAGAGACCCAGTACTTC.

The chain carries TRBV30 and TRBJ1-3, with D unresolved. The V end lost 2 bases, the J end lost 0 bases, and 8 bases lay between the germline ends. Germline lookup yields CDR1 GTSNPN and CDR2 SVGIG (reference sequence). This CDR3 spans 14 amino acids. The chain's CDR3 is CAWSFSGSGNTIYF. CDR3 DNA sequence: TGTGCCTGGAGTTTCTCGGGCTCTGGAAACACCATATATTTT. The full variable domain, in which reference TRBV30 and TRBJ1-3 provide the parts outside the CDR3, is SQTIHQWPATLVQPVGSPLSLECTVEGTSNPNLYWYRQAAGRGLQLLFYSVGIGQISSEVPQNLSASRPQDRQFILSSKKLLLSDSGFYLCAWSFSGSGNTIYFGEGSWLTVV.

The J gene is TRBJ2-3, the V gene TRBV5-1, with 10 bases that match TRBD2. In germline, CDR1 is SGHRS, CDR2 YFSETQ. The CDR3 spans 18 residues. V was clipped by 4 bases and J by 2 bases; unmatched bases: 13. CDR3 in amino acids: CASSTIPISGGNTDTQYF. CDR3 bases: TGCGCCAGCAGCACGATTCCTATTAGCGGGGGGAACACAGATACGCAGTATTTT.